The T cell receptor (beta chain) under discussion was sequenced for a study of OX40 agonist ivuxolimab in advanced cancers. Study-level information: The dose of intravenous ivuxolimab that patients received every 2 weeks ranged from 0.01 to 10 mg/kg. Prior therapy, whether anti-PD-1, anti-PD-L1 or anti-CTLA-4, was allowed, and approximately 37% had some. Two patients with cutaneous melanoma and one with hepatocellular carcinoma, three in total, showed partial responses.

The sample holds one count of this clone. Sequenced by immunoSEQ multiplex PCR; TCRdb stores in-frame clones only, minus some. The table has some 18,000 clones, about 86% seen once. Sample: CD4+ or CD8+ T cells sorted from blood, taken in a trial of the OX40 agonist ivuxolimab. This TCR was sampled from an adult with an advanced solid tumor such as melanoma, head and neck, liver or kidney cancer.

CDR3 sequence reads: CASSMGTGRFQPQHF. CDR3 bases: TGTGCCAGTAGTATGGGGACAGGGAGATTTCAGCCCCAGCATTTT. The rearrangement joins TRBV19 to TRBJ1-5; TRBD1 aligns across 9 bases. The junction had 6 bases not matched to a gene; V was cut back by 3 bases and J by 6 bases. Germline CDR1 and CDR2: LNHDA and SQIVND (reference sequence). The CDR3 is 15 residues long.